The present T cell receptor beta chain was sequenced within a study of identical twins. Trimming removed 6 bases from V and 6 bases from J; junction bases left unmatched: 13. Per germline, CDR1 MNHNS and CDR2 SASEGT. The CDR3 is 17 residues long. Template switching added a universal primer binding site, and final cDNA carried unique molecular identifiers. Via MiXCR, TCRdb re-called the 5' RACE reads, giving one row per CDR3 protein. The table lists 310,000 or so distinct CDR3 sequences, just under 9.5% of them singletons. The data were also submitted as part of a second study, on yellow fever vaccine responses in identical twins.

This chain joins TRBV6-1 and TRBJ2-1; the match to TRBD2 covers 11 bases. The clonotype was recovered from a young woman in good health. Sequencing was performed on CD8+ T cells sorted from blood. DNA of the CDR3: TGTGCCAGCAGCCACAAACTAGGGCTAGCGGGAGGCAATGAGCAGTTCTTC. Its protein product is CASSHKLGLAGGNEQFF.